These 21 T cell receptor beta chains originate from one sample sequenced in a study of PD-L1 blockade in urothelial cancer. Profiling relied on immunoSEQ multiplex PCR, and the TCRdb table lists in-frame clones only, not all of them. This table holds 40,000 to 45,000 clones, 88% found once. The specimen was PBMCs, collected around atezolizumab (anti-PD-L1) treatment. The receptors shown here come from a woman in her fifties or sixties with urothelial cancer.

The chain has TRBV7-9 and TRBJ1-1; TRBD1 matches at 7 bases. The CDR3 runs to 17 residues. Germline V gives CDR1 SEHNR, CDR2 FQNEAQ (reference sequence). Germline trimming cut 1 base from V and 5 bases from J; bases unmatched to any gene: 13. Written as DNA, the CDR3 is TGTGCCAGCAGCTTAGACAGAACAGGGGCCTCAAGGACTGAAGCTTTCTTT. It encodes CASSLDRTGASRTEAFF.

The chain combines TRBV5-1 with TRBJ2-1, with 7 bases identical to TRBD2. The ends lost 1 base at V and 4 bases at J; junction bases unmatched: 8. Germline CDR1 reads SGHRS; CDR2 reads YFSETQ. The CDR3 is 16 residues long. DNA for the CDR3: TGCGCCAGCAGCTTGATTTGGACTAGAGTGTACAATGAGCAGTTCTTC. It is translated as CASSLIWTRVYNEQFF.

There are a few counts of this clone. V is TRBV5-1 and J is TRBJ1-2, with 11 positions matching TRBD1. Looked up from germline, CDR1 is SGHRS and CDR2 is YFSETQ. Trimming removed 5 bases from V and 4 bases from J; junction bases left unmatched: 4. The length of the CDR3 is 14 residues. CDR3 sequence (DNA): TGCGCCAGCAGGGGGGGGACAGGGGGCTATGGCTACACCTTC. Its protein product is CASRGGTGGYGYTF.

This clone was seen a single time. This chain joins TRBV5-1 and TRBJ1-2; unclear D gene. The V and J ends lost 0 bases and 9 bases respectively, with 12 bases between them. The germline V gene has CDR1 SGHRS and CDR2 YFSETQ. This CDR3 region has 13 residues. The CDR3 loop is CASSLVNPVSYTF. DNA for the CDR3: TGCGCCAGCAGCTTGGTTAATCCGGTTAGCTACACCTTC.

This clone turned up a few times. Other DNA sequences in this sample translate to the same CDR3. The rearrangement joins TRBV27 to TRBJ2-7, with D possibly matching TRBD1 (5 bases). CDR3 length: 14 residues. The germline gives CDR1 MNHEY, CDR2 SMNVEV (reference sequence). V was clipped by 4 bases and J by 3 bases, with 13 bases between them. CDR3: CASSSTTGSYEQYF. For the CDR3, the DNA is TGTGCCAGCAGTTCTACAACAGGTAGCTACGAGCAGTACTTC.

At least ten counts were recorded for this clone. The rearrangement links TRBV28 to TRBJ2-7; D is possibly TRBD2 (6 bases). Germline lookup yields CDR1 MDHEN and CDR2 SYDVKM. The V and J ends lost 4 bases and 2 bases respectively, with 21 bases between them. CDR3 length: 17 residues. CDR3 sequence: CASSSFIMDGLTYEQYF. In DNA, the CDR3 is TGTGCCAGCAGTTCTTTCATAATGGACGGACTAACCTACGAGCAGTACTTC. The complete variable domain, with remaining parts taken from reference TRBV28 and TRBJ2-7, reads DVKVTQSSRYLVKRTGEKVFLECVQDMDHENMFWYRQDPGLGLRLIYFSYDVKMKEKGDIPEGYSVSREKKERFSLILESASTNQTSMYLCASSSFIMDGLTYEQYFGPGTRLTVT.

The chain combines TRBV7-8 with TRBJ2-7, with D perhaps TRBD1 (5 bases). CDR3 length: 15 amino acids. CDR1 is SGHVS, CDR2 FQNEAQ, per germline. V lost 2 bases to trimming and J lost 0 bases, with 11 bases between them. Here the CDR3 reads CASSLHTRVSYEQYF. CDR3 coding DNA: TGTGCCAGCAGCTTACACACCAGGGTCTCCTACGAGCAGTACTTC. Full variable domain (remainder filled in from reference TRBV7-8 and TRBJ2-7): GAGVSQSPRYKVAKRGQDVALRCDPISGHVSLFWYQQALGQGPEFLTYFQNEAQLDKSGLPSDRFFAERPEGSVSTLKIQRTQQEDSAVYLCASSLHTRVSYEQYFGPGTRLTVT.

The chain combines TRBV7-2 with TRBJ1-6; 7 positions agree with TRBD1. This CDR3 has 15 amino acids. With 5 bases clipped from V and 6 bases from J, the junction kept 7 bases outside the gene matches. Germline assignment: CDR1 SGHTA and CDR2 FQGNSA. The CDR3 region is CASSPRTGGNSPLHF. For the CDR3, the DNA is TGTGCCAGCAGCCCCAGGACAGGCGGTAATTCACCCCTCCACTTT.

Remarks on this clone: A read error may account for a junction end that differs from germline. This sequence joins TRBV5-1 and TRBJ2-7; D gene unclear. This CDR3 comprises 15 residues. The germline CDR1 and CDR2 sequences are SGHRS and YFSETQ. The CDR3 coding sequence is TGCGCCAGCAGGTTGGACCCGTCGGGCTCCTACGAGCAGTACTTC. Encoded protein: CASRLDPSGSYEQYF. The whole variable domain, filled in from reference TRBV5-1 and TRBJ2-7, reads KAGVTQTPRYLIKTRGQQVTLSCSPISGHRSVSWYQQTPGQGLQFLFEYFSETQRNKGNFPGRFSGRQFSNSRSEMNVSTLELGDSALYLCASRLDPSGSYEQYFGPGTRLTVT.

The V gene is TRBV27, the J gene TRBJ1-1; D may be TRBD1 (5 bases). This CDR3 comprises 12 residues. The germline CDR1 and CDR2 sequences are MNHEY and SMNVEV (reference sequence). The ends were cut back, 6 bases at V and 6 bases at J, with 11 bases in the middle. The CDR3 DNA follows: TGTGCCAGCAGGTCGGGGGGAGCTGAAGCTTTCTTT. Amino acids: CASRSGGAEAFF.

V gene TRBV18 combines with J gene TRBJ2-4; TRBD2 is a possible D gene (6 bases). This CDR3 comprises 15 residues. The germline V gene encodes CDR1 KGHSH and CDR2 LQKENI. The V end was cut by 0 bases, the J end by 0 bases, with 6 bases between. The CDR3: CASSPPTRAKNIQYF. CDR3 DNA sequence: TGTGCCAGCTCACCACCGACTAGAGCCAAAAACATTCAGTACTTC.

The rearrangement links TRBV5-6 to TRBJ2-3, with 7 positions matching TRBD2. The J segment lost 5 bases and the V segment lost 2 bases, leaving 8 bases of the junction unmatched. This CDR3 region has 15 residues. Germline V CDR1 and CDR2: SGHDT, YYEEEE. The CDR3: CASSFGAGLGDTQYF. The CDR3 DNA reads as TGTGCCAGCAGCTTTGGAGCGGGGTTGGGAGATACGCAGTATTTT. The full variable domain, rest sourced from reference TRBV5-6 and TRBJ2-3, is DAGVTQSPTHLIKTRGQQVTLRCSPKSGHDTVSWYQQALGQGPQFIFQYYEEEERQRGNFPDRFSGHQFPNYSSELNVNALLLGDSALYLCASSFGAGLGDTQYFGPGTRLTVL.

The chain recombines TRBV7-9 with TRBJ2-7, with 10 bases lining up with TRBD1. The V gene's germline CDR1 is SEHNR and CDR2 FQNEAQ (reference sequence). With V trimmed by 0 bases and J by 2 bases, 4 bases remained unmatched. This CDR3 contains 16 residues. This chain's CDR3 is CASSLALTGGTYEQYF. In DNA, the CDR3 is TGTGCCAGCAGCTTAGCGCTGACAGGGGGCACCTACGAGCAGTACTTC. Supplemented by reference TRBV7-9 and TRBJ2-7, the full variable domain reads DTGVSQNPRHKITKRGQNVTFRCDPISEHNRLYWYRQTLGQGPEFLTYFQNEAQLEKSRLLSDRFSAERPKGSFSTLEIQRTEQGDSAMYLCASSLALTGGTYEQYFGPGTRLTVT.

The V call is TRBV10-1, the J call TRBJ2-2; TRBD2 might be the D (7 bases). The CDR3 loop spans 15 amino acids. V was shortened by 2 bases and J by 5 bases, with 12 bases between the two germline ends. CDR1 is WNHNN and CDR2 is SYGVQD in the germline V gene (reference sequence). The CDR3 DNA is TGCGCCAGCAGTGAGGGCAGCGGGACAACCGGGGAGCTGTTTTTT. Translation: CASSEGSGTTGELFF.

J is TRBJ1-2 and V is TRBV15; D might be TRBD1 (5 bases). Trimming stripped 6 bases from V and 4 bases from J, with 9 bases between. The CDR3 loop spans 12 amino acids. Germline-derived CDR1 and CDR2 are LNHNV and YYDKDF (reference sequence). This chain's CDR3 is CATSSDSYGYTF. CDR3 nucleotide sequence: TGTGCCACCAGTTCCGACAGCTATGGCTACACCTTC.

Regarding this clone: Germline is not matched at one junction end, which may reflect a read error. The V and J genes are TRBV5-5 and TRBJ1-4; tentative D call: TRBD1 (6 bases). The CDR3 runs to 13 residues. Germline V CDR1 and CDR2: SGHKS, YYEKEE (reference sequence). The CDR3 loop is CASSLVAGAGDAF. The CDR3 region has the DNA TGTGCCAGCAGCTTGGTCGCAGGGGCAGGTGATGCTTTT.

The CDR3 region is CASSVDLEIPPDTQYF. For the CDR3, the DNA is TGTGCCAGCTCCGTCGACCTAGAAATCCCCCCAGATACGCAGTATTTT. This sequence joins TRBV18 and TRBJ2-3; D is uncertain. Germline lookup yields CDR1 KGHSH and CDR2 LQKENI. Trimming cost V 6 bases and J 4 bases, with 20 bases left between them. The CDR3 sequence is 16 residues long.

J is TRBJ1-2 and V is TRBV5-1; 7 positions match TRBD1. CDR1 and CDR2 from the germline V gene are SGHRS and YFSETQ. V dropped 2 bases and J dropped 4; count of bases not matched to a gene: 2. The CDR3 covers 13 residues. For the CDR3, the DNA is TGCGCCAGCAGCTTAACAGGGGTCTATGGCTACACCTTC. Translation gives CASSLTGVYGYTF.

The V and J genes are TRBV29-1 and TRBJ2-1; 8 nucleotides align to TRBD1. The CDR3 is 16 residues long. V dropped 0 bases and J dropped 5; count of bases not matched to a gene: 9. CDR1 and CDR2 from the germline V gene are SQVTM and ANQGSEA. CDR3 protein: CSVEEEQGDWNNEQFF. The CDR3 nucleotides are TGCAGCGTTGAAGAGGAACAGGGGGATTGGAACAATGAGCAGTTCTTC.

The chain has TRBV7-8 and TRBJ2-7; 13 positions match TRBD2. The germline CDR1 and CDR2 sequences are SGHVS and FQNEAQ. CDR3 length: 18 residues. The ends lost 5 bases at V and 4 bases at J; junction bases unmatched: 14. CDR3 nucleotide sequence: TGTGCCAGCAGCCTCCGACTAGCGGGGGGCATAACGGGGTACGAGCAGTACTTC. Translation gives CASSLRLAGGITGYEQYF. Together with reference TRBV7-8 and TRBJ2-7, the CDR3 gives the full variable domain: GAGVSQSPRYKVAKRGQDVALRCDPISGHVSLFWYQQALGQGPEFLTYFQNEAQLDKSGLPSDRFFAERPEGSVSTLKIQRTQQEDSAVYLCASSLRLAGGITGYEQYFGPGTRLTVT.

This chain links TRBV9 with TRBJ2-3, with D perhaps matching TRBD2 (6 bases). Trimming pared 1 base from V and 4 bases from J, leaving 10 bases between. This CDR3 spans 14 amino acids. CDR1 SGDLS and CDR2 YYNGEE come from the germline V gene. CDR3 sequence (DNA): TGTGCCAGCAGCGTAAATATAGCGGCAGATACGCAGTATTTT. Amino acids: CASSVNIAADTQYF.